This TCR beta chain was identified during a study of Ad26.COV2.S vaccination and SARS-CoV-2 variants. Overall study context: Once, or twice with 56 days between doses, Ad26.COV2.S was given intramuscularly.

Losses at the gene ends were 5 bases for V and 2 bases for J; bases not matched to a gene: 1. CDR1 and CDR2 (germline): MNHNS, SASEGT. The CDR3 contains 13 residues. Only in-frame clones appear in the TCRdb table, and some are missing; sequencing was by immunoSEQ multiplex PCR. In the table there are over 450,000 clones, 89% of which are singletons. In the case of this clone: Its matching antigen is unknown.

Overall study findings and caveats: Non-spike TCR breadth was similar in vaccine and placebo recipients. The analyses of TCR breadth and depth may have understated the size of total T cell responses.

This sample's treatment: some 19 received Ad26.COV2.S at low or high dose, single or two shots; a few received placebo; per-sample allocation not given. After the first vaccine or placebo injection, samples were drawn on day 63. An 18-55-year-old adult in Boston served as donor. The chain is built from TRBV6-1 and TRBJ2-5, with 8 bases identical to TRBD1. The sequence derives from a person between 18 and 59 years old who received the Ad26.COV2.S COVID-19 vaccine or a placebo. Source: peripheral blood, taken in a trial of Ad26.COV2.S vaccine versus placebo. The CDR3 region is CASSNRGQETQYF. The CDR3 coding sequence is TGTGCCAGCAGTAACAGGGGGCAAGAGACCCAGTACTTC.